The clone carrying this T cell receptor (beta chain) was seen at least ten times. This sample is part of a study of Graves' ophthalmopathy and Graves' hyperthyroidism. The sequenced template was RNA, covering the TCR beta CDR3 region. The authors performed first-round RT-PCR with HTBI primers and then a second-round multiplex PCR. TCRdb re-called the multiplex PCR reads through MiXCR, storing one row per CDR3 protein. The sample has 680,000 or so distinct CDR3 sequences; about a fifth are singletons. Sequences were obtained from peripheral blood. This sequence originates from a woman between 18 and 30 years old with stable Graves' hyperthyroidism. Some clones in this sample may be carry-over from other donors' samples.

The CDR3, as DNA: TGTGCCAGCAGTTTCGGCAGGTATAGCAATCAGCCCCAGCATTTT. Residues: CASSFGRYSNQPQHF. This chain joins TRBV12-3 or TRBV12-4 and TRBJ1-5; no clear D gene. The CDR3 contains 15 residues. Trimming cost V 3 bases and J 0 bases, with 9 bases left between them.